Below, one TCR beta chain is given with its context. Its target is unknown. The CDR3 runs 14 residues. Looked up from germline, CDR1 is SGDLS and CDR2 is YYNGEE. V dropped 0 bases and J dropped 4; count of bases not matched to a gene: 2. Donors counted as nominally healthy when sampled, yet unrecorded immune exposures were likely. The data originate from a study of cytomegalovirus exposure and HLA in healthy donors. Broader study findings: Later analysis showed TCR association rates varying by HLA locus, highest for DRB1 and lowest for HLA-C. It was shown in a later analysis that HLA-associated TCR beta chains were more clonally expanded than other, equally common chains.

The PCR was carried out with 60 Vbeta primers and 13 Jbeta primers. The table came from immunoSEQ multiplex PCR; TCRdb's copy has only in-frame clones and leaves some out. Its clone listing holds approximately 77,000 clones. The sequence came from a man aged 30 to 39 in good health and CMV-seronegative. The chain recombines TRBV9 with TRBJ1-2; the match to TRBD1 covers 8 bases. Sequencing input: PBMCs. CDR3 coding DNA: TGTGCCAGCAGCGTAGGGGACAGGATCTATGGCTACACCTTC. The encoded protein is CASSVGDRIYGYTF.